This T cell receptor (beta chain) derives from a study of cytomegalovirus exposure and HLA in healthy donors. About the research overall: Out of a few hundred genotyped donors, about 84% belonged to the Caucasian-associated ancestry cluster.

With 60 Vbeta and 13 Jbeta primers, the PCR was carried out. Using immunoSEQ multiplex PCR, the repertoire was profiled, and TCRdb retains in-frame clones only, with some absent. The data show approximately 150,000 clones, approximately 73% seen once. Donors showed nominal health when sampled, although they likely had unrecorded immune exposures. There are a few counts of this clone. Trimming took 0 bases from V and 2 from J, leaving 11 bases between them. Germline-derived CDR1 and CDR2 are LGHNA and YSLEER. The CDR3 spans 16 residues. Sequencing was performed on PBMCs. This sequence was found in a man aged 50 to 60 in good health and CMV-seronegative. V and J are TRBV4-3 and TRBJ1-3; D is perhaps TRBD1 (5 bases). The DNA for the CDR3 is TGCGCCAGCAGCCAAGAAGGGGCAGGGACTGGAAACACCATATATTTT. Amino acid sequence: CASSQEGAGTGNTIYF.